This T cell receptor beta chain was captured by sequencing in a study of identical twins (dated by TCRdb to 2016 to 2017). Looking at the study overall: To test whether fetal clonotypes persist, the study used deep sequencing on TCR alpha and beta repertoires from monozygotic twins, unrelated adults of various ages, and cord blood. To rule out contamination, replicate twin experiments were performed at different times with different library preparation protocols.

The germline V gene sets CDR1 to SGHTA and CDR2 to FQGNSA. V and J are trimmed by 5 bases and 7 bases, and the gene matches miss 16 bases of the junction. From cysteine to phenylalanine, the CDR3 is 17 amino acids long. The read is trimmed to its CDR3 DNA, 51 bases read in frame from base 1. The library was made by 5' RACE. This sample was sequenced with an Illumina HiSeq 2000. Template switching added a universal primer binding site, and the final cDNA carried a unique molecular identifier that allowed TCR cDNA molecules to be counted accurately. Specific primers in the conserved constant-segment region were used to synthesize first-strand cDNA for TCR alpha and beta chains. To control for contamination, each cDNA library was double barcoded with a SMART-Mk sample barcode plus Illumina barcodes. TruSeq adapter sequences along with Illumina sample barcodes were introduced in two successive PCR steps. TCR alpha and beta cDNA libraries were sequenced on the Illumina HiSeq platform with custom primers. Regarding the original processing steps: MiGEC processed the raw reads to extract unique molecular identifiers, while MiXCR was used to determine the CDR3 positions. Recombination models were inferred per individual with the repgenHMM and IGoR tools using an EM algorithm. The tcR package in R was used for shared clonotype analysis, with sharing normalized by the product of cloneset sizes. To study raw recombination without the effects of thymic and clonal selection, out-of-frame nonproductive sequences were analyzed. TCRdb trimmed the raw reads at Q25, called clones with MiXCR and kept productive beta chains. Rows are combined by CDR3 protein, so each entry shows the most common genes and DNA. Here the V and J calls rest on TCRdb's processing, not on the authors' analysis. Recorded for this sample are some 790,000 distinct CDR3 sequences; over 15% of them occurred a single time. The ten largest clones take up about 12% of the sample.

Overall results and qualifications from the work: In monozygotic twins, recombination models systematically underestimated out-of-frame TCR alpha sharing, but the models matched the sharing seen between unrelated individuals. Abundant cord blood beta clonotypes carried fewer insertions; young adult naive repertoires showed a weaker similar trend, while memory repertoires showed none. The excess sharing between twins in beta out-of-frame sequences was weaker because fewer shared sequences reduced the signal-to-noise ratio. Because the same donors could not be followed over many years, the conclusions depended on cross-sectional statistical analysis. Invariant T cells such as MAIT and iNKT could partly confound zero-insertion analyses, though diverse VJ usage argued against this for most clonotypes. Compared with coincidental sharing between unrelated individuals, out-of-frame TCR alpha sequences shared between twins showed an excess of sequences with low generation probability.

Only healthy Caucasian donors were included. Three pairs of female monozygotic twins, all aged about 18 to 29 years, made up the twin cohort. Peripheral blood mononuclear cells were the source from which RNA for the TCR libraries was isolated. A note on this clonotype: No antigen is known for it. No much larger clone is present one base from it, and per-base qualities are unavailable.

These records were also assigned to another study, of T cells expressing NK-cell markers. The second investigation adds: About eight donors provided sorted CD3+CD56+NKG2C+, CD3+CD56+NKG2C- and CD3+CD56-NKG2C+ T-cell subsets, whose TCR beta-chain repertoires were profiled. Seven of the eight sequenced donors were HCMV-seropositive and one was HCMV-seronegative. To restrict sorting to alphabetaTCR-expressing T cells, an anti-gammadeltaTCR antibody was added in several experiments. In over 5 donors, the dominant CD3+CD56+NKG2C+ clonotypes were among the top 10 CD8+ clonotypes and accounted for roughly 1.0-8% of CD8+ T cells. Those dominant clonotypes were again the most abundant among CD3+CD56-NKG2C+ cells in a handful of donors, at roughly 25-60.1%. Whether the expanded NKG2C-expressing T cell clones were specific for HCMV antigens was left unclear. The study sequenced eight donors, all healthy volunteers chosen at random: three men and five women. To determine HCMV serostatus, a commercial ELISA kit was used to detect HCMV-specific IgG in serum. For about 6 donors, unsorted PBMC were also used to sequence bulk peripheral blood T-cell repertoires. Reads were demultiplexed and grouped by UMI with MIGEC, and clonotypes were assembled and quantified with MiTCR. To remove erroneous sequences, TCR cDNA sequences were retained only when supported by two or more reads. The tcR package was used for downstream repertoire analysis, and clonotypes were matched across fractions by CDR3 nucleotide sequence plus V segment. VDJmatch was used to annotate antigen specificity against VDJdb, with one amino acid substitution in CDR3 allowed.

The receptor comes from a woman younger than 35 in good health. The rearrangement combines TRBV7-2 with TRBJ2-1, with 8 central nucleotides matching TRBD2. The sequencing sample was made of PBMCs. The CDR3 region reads CASSPRRLAGKGNEQFF. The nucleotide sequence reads TGTGCCAGCAGCCCGCGGCGGTTAGCGGGAAAAGGGAATGAGCAGTTCTTC.